This entry features one T cell receptor beta chain sequence. At one boundary the junction diverges from the germline segment, which might be a read error. The sample belongs to a study of Ad26.COV2.S vaccination and SARS-CoV-2 variants. This CDR3 has 17 amino acids. CDR1 SSHAT and CDR2 FNYEAQ come from the germline V gene (reference sequence). Treatment defined: around 19 received Ad26.COV2.S at low or high dose, single or two shots; about 5 received placebo; per-sample allocation not given. Specimen acquisition occurred on day 63 following the initial vaccine or placebo injection. Only in-frame clones appear in the TCRdb table, and some are missing; sequencing was by immunoSEQ multiplex PCR. In the table there are under 600,000 clones, roughly nine tenths of which are singletons.

This TCR was sampled from a person aged 18-60 years who received the Ad26.COV2.S COVID-19 vaccine or a placebo. The input for sequencing was peripheral blood, taken in a trial of Ad26.COV2.S vaccine versus placebo. The chain joins TRBV7-7 to TRBJ2-5; the match to TRBD2 covers 15 bases. The CDR3 coding sequence is TGTGCTAGCAGCTCGCGGACTAGCGGGAGGGGGGAAGAGACCCAGTACTTC. Amino acids: CASSSRTSGRGEETQYF.